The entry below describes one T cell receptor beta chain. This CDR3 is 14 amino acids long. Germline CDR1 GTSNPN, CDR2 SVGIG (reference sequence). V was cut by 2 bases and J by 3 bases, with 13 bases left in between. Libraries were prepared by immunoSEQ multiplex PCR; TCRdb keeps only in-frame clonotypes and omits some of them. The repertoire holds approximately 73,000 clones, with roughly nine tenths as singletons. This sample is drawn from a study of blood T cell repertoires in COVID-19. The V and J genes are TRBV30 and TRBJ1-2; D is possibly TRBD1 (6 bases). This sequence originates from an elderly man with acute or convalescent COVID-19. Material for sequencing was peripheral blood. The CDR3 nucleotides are TGTGCCTGGAGTTTGACGGCAGGGGACTATGGCTACACCTTC. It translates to CAWSLTAGDYGYTF.